The 23 T cell receptor beta chains below come from one sample, sequenced in a study of blood T cell repertoires in COVID-19. Profiling relied on immunoSEQ multiplex PCR, and the TCRdb table lists in-frame clones only, not all of them. Of roughly 200,000 clones detected, 85% appear once; the ten largest clones hold around 20%. Input material: PBMCs or T cells enriched from blood (not recorded which). These receptors all come from a man in his forties who had recovered from COVID-19.

J is TRBJ1-1 and V is TRBV5-6; D might be TRBD1 (5 bases). There are 13 residues in the CDR3. CDR1 and CDR2 (germline): SGHDT, YYEEEE. Trimming took off 4 bases at V and 6 bases at J, with 13 bases between the two ends. The CDR3 DNA reads as TGTGCCAGCAGCGTCGGGGGGGACGCTGAAGCTTTCTTT. Protein: CASSVGGDAEAFF.

The chain links TRBV6-4 to TRBJ2-7; D is perhaps TRBD2 (5 bases). V was pared by 7 bases and J by 11 bases, with 18 bases between. The CDR3 is 12 residues long. CDR1 MRHNA and CDR2 SNTAGT come from the germline V gene. The CDR3 spells CASKPMVSGEYF. DNA of the CDR3: TGTGCCAGCAAACCTATGGTCAGCGGTGAGTACTTC.

V usage is TRBV7-2 and J usage is TRBJ1-2; D call uncertain. CDR3 length equals 12 residues. Germline V lookup: CDR1 SGHTA, CDR2 FQGNSA. V lost 6 bases and J 10 bases, leaving 15 bases between the germline ends. The CDR3 DNA reads TGTGCCAGCAGTCCCGCCGGGAGGGACTACACCTTC. Amino acid sequence: CASSPAGRDYTF.

The rearrangement links TRBV4-1 to TRBJ1-5, with TRBD1 as a possible D gene (5 bases). CDR1 and CDR2 from the germline V gene are MGHRA and YSYEKL. The V end lost 4 bases, the J end lost 1 base, and 20 bases lay between the germline ends. The CDR3 is 18 amino acids. The CDR3 sequence is CASSREAMGGMSNQPQHF. For the CDR3, the DNA is TGCGCCAGCAGCCGGGAGGCCATGGGGGGGATGAGCAATCAGCCCCAGCATTTT.

The CDR3 nucleotides read TGTGCCAGCACCAGACAGGGGGCCTGGACAGATACGCAGTATTTT. This codes for CASTRQGAWTDTQYF. The chain carries TRBV5-8 and TRBJ2-3; 10 bases are a match to TRBD1. CDR1 SGHTS and CDR2 YDEGEE come from the germline V gene. The ends lost 6 bases at V and 3 bases at J; junction bases unmatched: 7. This CDR3 is 15 amino acids long.

J is TRBJ2-7 and V is TRBV5-1; 9 bases match TRBD1. This CDR3 is built from 14 residues. Germline assignment: CDR1 SGHRS and CDR2 YFSETQ. The trim removed 4 bases at V and 1 base at J, leaving 3 bases unmatched. The CDR3 protein is CASSAGTGSYEQYF. CDR3 nucleotide sequence: TGCGCCAGCAGCGCCGGGACAGGGTCCTACGAGCAGTACTTC.

V and J are TRBV18 and TRBJ1-1; 9 bases match TRBD1. This CDR3 is built from 15 residues. Germline assignment: CDR1 KGHSH and CDR2 LQKENI. J gave up 1 base and V 6 bases, and 6 bases lay outside the gene matches. The chain's CDR3 is CASSPATGGNTEAFF. CDR3 DNA sequence: TGTGCCAGCTCCCCTGCGACAGGGGGGAACACTGAAGCTTTCTTT.

J is TRBJ1-6 and V is TRBV30; 10 positions agree with TRBD1. The CDR3 has 15 residues. Germline trimming cut 2 bases from V and 7 bases from J; bases unmatched to any gene: 5. Germline CDR1 GTSNPN, CDR2 SVGIG (reference sequence). CDR3 nucleotide sequence: TGTGCCTGGAGTCCGGGACAGGGGAAGAATTCACCCCTCCACTTT. This gives the protein CAWSPGQGKNSPLHF.

The V and J genes are TRBV19 and TRBJ1-5, with D possibly being TRBD1 (5 bases). CDR1 is LNHDA, CDR2 SQIVND, per germline (reference sequence). The CDR3 runs to 19 residues. Trimming left V 6 bases short and J 0 bases short, with 24 bases between. CDR3 protein: CASSILAGSDLYSNQPQHF. Here the CDR3 DNA reads TGTGCCAGTAGCATCTTAGCAGGGTCCGACTTGTATAGCAATCAGCCCCAGCATTTT.

J is TRBJ1-5 and V is TRBV6-2 or TRBV6-3; TRBD1 agrees at 7 bases. The trim removed 6 bases at V and 2 bases at J, leaving 4 bases unmatched. This CDR3 region has 14 residues. The germline gives CDR1 MNHEY, CDR2 SVGEGT. DNA of the CDR3: TGTGCCAGCAGCCCAACAGGGGGCAATCAGCCCCAGCATTTT. Encoded protein: CASSPTGGNQPQHF.

The chain carries TRBV11-2 and TRBJ1-3; a weak D match, TRBD1 (6 bases). This CDR3 is built from 13 residues. Looked up from germline, CDR1 is SGHAT and CDR2 is FQNNGV. V dropped 1 base and J dropped 8 bases, with 9 bases sitting between them. This chain's CDR3 is CASSLGGLDTIYF. The CDR3 DNA reads as TGTGCCAGCAGCTTAGGGGGGCTTGACACCATATATTTT.

V and J are TRBV3-1 (or the pseudogene TRBV3-2) and TRBJ1-3; D not certain. This CDR3 has 16 residues. Between the trimmed V and J ends, which lost 5 bases and 0 bases, there was a span of 14 bases. CDR1 and CDR2 (germline): LGHDT, YNNKEL (reference sequence). CDR3 bases: TGTGCCAGCAGCGGGGAGGTATTTCACTCTGGAAACACCATATATTTT. Residues: CASSGEVFHSGNTIYF.

The rearrangement uses TRBV5-4 and TRBJ1-3; 7 nucleotides match TRBD1. V was clipped by 4 bases and J by 0 bases; unmatched bases: 4. This CDR3 spans 15 amino acids. CDR1 is SGHNT, CDR2 YYREEE, per germline (reference sequence). The CDR3 DNA sequence: TGTGCCAGCAGCCCGGGACAGCCCTCTGGAAACACCATATATTTT. It is translated as CASSPGQPSGNTIYF. Using reference TRBV5-4 and TRBJ1-3 for the parts outside the CDR3, the full variable domain is ETGVTQSPTHLIKTRGQQVTLRCSSQSGHNTVSWYQQALGQGPQFIFQYYREEENGRGNFPPRFSGLQFPNYSSELNVNALELDDSALYLCASSPGQPSGNTIYFGEGSWLTVV.

The V gene is TRBV29-1, the J gene TRBJ2-3; 12 bases are shared with TRBD2. The germline CDR1 and CDR2 sequences are SQVTM and ANQGSEA. Trimming took 5 bases from V and 6 from J; bases not matched to a gene: 6. The CDR3 is 14 residues long. CDR3 sequence: CSVRTSGTRDTQYF. CDR3 coding DNA: TGCAGCGTTCGGACTAGCGGGACCAGGGATACGCAGTATTTT.

The gene calls are TRBV9 and TRBJ1-6; possible D gene TRBD1, 5 bases. Germline values: CDR1 SGDLS, CDR2 YYNGEE. The CDR3 length is 14 residues. Trimming took 2 bases from V and 5 from J, leaving 8 bases between them. The CDR3 sequence: CASSVDSNNSPLHF. The CDR3 DNA is TGTGCCAGCAGCGTCGACAGTAATAATTCACCCCTCCACTTT.

This clone was picked up one time. The chain joins TRBV5-6 to TRBJ2-7; 7 nucleotides match TRBD2. J was trimmed by 12 bases and V by 4 bases; bases with no gene match: 13. The CDR3 sequence is 13 residues long. The germline CDR1 and CDR2 sequences are SGHDT and YYEEEE. The CDR3 loop is CASSLGTIHRWYF. The CDR3 DNA sequence: TGTGCCAGCAGCCTCGGGACTATCCACCGGTGGTACTTC.

The chain recombines TRBV12-5 with TRBJ2-1; 8 bases map to TRBD1. Unmatched junction bases numbered 11, after V lost 4 bases and J lost 9 bases. Germline assignment: CDR1 LGHNT and CDR2 FRNRAP. CDR3 length: 15 amino acids. The CDR3 protein is CASGSGTGHVGEQFF. The CDR3, as DNA: TGTGCTAGTGGTTCCGGGACAGGTCATGTTGGTGAGCAGTTCTTC.

J is TRBJ1-5 and V is TRBV28; no clear D. The germline V gene has CDR1 MDHEN and CDR2 SYDVKM. Trimming shortened V by 3 bases and J by 4 bases, and 10 bases separated the two germline ends. The CDR3 consists of 14 residues. The CDR3 is CASSFPPTNQPQHF. For the CDR3, the DNA is TGTGCCAGCAGTTTTCCACCGACAAATCAGCCCCAGCATTTT.

The CDR3 spells CASSLGSGLAGAETQYF. CDR3 DNA sequence: TGTGCCAGCAGCTTAGGTTCGGGACTAGCGGGAGCTGAGACCCAGTACTTC. The genes are TRBV13 and TRBJ2-5; 14 bases line up with TRBD2. The V and J ends lost 0 bases and 5 bases, in that order; junction bases with no gene match: 5. CDR1 PRHDT and CDR2 FYEKMQ come from the germline V gene (reference sequence). There are 17 residues in the CDR3.

V gene TRBV6-2 or TRBV6-3 combines with J gene TRBJ2-1; 13 bases map to TRBD2. Germline V gene sequence: CDR1 MNHEY, CDR2 SVGEGT. V shed 6 bases, J shed 7 bases, and the junction held 12 bases outside the gene matches. The CDR3 is 17 amino acids. Here the CDR3 reads CASSRRTSGGLGNEQFF. CDR3 nucleotides: TGTGCCAGCAGCCGCCGGACTAGCGGGGGCCTAGGGAATGAGCAGTTCTTC.

This chain connects TRBV11-2 to TRBJ1-2, with D possibly TRBD1 on 5 matching bases. This CDR3 is 14 amino acids long. V gave up 1 base and J gave up 5 bases, with 11 bases separating them. The germline gives CDR1 SGHAT, CDR2 FQNNGV. CDR3 in amino acids: CASSLAGGGYGYTF. CDR3 DNA: TGTGCCAGCAGCTTAGCGGGCGGGGGATATGGCTACACCTTC.

This clone came up once. V and J are TRBV19 and TRBJ2-7; 12 nucleotides line up with TRBD2. The CDR3 has 14 residues. Trimming cost V 8 bases and J 6 bases; bases outside gene matches: 8. Per germline, CDR1 LNHDA and CDR2 SQIVND (reference sequence). Here the CDR3 DNA reads TGTGCCAGTCGGAACTCGGGACTAGCGGGCGAGCAGTACTTC. Amino acids: CASRNSGLAGEQYF.

The V call is TRBV7-2, the J call TRBJ2-7; 9 nucleotides line up with TRBD1. Per germline, CDR1 SGHTA and CDR2 FQGNSA. This CDR3 region has 16 residues. The V and J ends lost 3 bases and 7 bases, in that order; junction bases with no gene match: 13. The DNA of the CDR3 is TGTGCCAGCAGCTTCCTCACAGGGGGCGGTCTGGTAGAGCAGTACTTC. Translation: CASSFLTGGGLVEQYF.